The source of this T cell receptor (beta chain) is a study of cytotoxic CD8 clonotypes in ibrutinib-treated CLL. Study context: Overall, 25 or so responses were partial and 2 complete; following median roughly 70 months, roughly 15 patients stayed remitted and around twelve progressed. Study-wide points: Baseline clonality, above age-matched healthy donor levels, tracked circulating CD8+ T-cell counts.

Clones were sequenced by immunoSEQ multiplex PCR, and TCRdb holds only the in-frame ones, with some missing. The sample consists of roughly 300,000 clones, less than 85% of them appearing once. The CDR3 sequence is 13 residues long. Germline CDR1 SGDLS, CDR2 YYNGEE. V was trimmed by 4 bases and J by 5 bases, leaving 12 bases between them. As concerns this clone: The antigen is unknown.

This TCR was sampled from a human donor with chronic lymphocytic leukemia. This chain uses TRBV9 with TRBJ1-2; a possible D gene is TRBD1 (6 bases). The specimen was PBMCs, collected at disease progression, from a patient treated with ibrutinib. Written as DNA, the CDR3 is TGTGCCAGCAGCCCCACAGGGAGTTATGGCTACACCTTC. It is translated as CASSPTGSYGYTF.